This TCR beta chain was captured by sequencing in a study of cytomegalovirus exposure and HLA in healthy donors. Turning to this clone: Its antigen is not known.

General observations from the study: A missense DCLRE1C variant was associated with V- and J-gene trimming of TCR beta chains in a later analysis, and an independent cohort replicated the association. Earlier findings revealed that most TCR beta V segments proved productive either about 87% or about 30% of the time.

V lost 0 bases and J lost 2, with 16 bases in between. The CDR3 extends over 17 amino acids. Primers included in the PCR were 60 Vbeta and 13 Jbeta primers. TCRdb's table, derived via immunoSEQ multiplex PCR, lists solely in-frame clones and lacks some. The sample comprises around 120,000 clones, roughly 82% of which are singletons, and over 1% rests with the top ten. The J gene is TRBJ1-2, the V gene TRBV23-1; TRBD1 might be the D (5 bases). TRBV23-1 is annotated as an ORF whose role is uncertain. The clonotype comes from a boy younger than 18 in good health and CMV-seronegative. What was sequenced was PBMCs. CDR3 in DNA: TGCGCCAGCAGTCAATCGGCGCGACAGCCGGTAAACTATGGCTACACCTTC. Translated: CASSQSARQPVNYGYTF.